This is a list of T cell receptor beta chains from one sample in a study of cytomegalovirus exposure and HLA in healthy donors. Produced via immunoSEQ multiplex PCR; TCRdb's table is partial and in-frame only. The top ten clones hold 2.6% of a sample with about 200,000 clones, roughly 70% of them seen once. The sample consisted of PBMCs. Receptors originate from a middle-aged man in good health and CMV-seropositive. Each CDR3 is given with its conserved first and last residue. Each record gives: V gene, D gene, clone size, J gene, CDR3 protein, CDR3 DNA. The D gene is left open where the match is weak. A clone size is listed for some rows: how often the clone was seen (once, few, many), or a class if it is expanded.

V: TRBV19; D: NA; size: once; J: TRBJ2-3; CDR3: CASSIVGGGTDTQYF; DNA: TGTGCCAGTAGTATAGTAGGGGGGGGCACAGATACGCAGTATTTT
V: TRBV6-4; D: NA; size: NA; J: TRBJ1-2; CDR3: CASPGGRRGYTF; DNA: TGTGCCAGCCCGGGGGGGCGAAGAGGCTACACCTTC
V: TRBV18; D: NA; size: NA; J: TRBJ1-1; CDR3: CASSPGGNTEAFF; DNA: TGTGCCAGCTCACCAGGAGGGAACACTGAAGCTTTCTTT
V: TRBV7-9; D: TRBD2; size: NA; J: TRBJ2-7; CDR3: CASNPGGGSYEQYF; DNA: TGTGCCAGCAACCCCGGGGGGGGCTCCTACGAGCAGTACTTC
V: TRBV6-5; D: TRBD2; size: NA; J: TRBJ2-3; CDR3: CASSYGGGTQYF; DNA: TGTGCCAGCAGTTACGGGGGGGGGACGCAGTATTTT
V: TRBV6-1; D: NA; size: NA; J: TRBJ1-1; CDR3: CASSGGRAGAVTEAFF; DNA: TGTGCCAGCAGTGGGGGAAGGGCAGGGGCTGTCACTGAAGCTTTCTTT
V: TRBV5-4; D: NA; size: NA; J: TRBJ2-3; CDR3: CASSSQIQSTDTQYF; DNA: TGTGCCAGCAGCTCCCAGATCCAGAGCACAGATACGCAGTATTTT
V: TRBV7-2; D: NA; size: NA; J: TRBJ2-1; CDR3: CASSSVQFF; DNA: TGTGCCAGCAGCTCGGTCCAGTTCTTC
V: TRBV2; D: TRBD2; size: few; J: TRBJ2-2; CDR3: CASSAGPSGRSNTGELFF; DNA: TGTGCCAGCAGTGCTGGCCCTAGCGGACGTTCGAACACCGGGGAGCTGTTTTTT
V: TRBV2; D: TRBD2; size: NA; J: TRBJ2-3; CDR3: CASRTGTSVITDTQYF; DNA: TGTGCCAGCAGAACCGGGACTAGCGTTATCACAGATACGCAGTATTTT
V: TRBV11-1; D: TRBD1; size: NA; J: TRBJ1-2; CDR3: CASSLTGTGDYGYTF; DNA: TGTGCCAGCAGCCTTACCGGGACAGGGGACTATGGCTACACCTTC
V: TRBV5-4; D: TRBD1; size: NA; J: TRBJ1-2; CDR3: CASSLGTGGGYTF; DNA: TGTGCCAGCAGCTTGGGGACAGGGGGGGGCTACACCTTC
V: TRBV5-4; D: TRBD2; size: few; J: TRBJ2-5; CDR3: CASSPGGGGRETQYF; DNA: TGTGCCAGCAGCCCCGGCGGGGGGGGTCGGGAGACCCAGTACTTC
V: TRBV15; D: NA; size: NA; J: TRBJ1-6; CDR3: CATSRELNSPLHF; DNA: TGTGCCACCAGCAGGGAGCTTAATTCACCCCTCCACTTT
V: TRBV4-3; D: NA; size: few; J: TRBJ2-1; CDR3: CASSQGLSGFGNEQFF; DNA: TGCGCCAGCAGCCAAGGGCTAAGCGGGTTTGGGAATGAGCAGTTCTTC
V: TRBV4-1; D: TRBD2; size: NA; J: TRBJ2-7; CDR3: CASSQDPRTSGGSSYEQYF; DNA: TGCGCCAGCAGCCAAGATCCCCGGACTAGCGGGGGGTCTTCCTACGAGCAGTACTTC
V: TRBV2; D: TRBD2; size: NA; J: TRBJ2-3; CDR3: CASSTTGLAGLDTQYF; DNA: TGTGCCAGCAGCACTACGGGACTAGCGGGGTTAGATACGCAGTATTTT
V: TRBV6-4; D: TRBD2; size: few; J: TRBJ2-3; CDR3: CASSGVRGGTDTQYF; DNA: TGTGCCAGCAGTGGGGTAAGGGGAGGGACAGATACGCAGTATTTT
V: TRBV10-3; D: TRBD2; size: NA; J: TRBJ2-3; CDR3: CAISESTSGGVYSSTDTQYF; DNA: TGTGCCATCAGTGAGTCGACTAGCGGGGGAGTATATTCTAGCACAGATACGCAGTATTTT
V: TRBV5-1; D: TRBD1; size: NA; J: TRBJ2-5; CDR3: CASSSVGDSQETQYF; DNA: TGCGCCAGCAGCTCCGTTGGGGACAGCCAAGAGACCCAGTACTTC
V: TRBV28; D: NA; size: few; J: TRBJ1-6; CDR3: CASTSGDSPLHF; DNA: TGTGCCAGCACCTCAGGGGATTCACCCCTCCACTTT
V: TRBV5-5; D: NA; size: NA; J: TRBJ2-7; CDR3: CASAPGQGDYEQYF; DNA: TGTGCCAGCGCCCCGGGACAAGGGGATTACGAGCAGTACTTC
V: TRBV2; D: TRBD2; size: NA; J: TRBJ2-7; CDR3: CASRRGLAGASTLF; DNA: TGTGCCAGCAGGAGGGGACTAGCGGGGGCCTCTACCTTGTTC
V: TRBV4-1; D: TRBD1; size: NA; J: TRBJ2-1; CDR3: CASSQGQGSQNEQFF; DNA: TGCGCCAGCAGCCAGGGACAGGGCTCACAGAATGAGCAGTTCTTC
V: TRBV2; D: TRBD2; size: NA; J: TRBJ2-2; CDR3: CASRGDTGELFF; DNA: TGTGCCAGCCGGGGGGACACCGGGGAGCTGTTTTTT
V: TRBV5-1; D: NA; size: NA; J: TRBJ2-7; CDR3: CASSLRENEQYF; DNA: TGCGCCAGCAGCTTGCGGGAAAACGAGCAGTACTTC
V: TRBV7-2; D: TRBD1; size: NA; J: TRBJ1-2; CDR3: CASSPGQTNYGYTF; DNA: TGTGCCAGCAGCCCGGGACAGACTAACTATGGCTACACCTTC
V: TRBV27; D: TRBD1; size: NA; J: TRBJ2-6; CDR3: CASSFAQGAGANVLTF; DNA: TGTGCCAGCAGTTTCGCTCAGGGGGCTGGAGCCAACGTCCTGACTTTC
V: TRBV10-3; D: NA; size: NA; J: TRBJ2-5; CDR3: CAISAETATKRTQYF; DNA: TGTGCCATCAGTGCCGAGACTGCGACTAAGAGAACCCAGTACTTC
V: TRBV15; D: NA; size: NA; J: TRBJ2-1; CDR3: CATSRDRHRNNEQFF; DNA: TGTGCCACCAGCAGAGATCGTCACAGAAACAATGAGCAGTTCTTC
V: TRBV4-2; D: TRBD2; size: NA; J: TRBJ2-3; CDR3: CASSRAAGGPSRTDTQYF; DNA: TGTGCCAGCAGCCGGGCAGCGGGGGGGCCGTCTCGCACAGATACGCAGTATTTT
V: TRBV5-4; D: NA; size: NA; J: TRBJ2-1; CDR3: CASSLGAGPVRDEQFF; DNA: TGTGCCAGCAGCTTAGGGGCAGGGCCCGTTAGGGATGAGCAGTTCTTC
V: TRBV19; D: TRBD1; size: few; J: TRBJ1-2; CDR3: CASRRDRSNYGYTF; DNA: TGTGCCAGTAGACGGGACAGATCTAACTATGGCTACACCTTC
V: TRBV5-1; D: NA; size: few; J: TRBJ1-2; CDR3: CASSADRGVGYGYTF; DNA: TGCGCCAGCAGCGCGGACAGAGGGGTCGGGTATGGCTACACCTTC
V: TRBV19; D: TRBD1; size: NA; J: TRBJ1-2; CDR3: CASSRGQGIGNYGYTF; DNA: TGTGCCAGTAGTCGCGGACAGGGGATAGGTAACTATGGCTACACCTTC
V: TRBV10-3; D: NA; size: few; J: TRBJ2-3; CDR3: CAIRSKLAGYTDTQYF; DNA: TGTGCCATCAGGAGTAAGTTGGCGGGGTACACAGATACGCAGTATTTT
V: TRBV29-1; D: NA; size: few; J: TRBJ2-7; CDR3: CSVEGGTYEQYF; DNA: TGCAGCGTTGAGGGGGGAACCTACGAGCAGTACTTC
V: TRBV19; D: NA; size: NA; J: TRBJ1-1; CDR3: CASSIMGGTEAFF; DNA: TGTGCCAGTAGTATTATGGGAGGGACTGAAGCTTTCTTT
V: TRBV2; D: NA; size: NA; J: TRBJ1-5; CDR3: CASSEAGKGFGPQHF; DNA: TGTGCCAGCAGTGAAGCAGGGAAGGGGTTTGGGCCCCAGCATTTT
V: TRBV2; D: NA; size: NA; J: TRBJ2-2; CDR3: CASKSLANTGELFF; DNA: TGTGCCAGCAAAAGCCTCGCGAACACCGGGGAGCTGTTTTTT
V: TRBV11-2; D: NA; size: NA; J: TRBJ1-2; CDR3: CASSSYRDTDRLANYGYTF; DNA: TGTGCCAGCAGCTCCTATAGGGACACCGACCGCTTAGCTAACTATGGCTACACCTTC
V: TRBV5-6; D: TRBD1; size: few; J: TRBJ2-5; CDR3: CASSLPGQGVRETQYF; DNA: TGTGCCAGCAGCTTGCCGGGACAGGGTGTTCGAGAGACCCAGTACTTC
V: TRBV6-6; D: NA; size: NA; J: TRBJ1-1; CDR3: CASKPYRGTEAFF; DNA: TGTGCCAGCAAACCATATAGGGGGACTGAAGCTTTCTTT
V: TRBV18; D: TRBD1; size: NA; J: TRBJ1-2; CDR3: CASSPSGQGARRGYTF; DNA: TGTGCCAGCTCACCTTCGGGACAGGGGGCGAGGAGGGGCTACACCTTC
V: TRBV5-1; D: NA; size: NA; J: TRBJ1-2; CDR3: CASSPRGALGYTF; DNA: TGCGCCAGCAGCCCCCGCGGGGCTCTTGGCTACACCTTC
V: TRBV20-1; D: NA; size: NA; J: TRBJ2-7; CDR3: CSAQASIEQYF; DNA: TGCAGTGCACAGGCTAGTATTGAGCAGTACTTC
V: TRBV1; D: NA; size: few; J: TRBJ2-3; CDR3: CTSSHLAGGPGDTQYF; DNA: TGCACCAGCAGCCACCTAGCGGGGGGGCCTGGAGATACGCAGTATTTT
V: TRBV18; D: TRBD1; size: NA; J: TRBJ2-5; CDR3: CASLDRAQQETQYF; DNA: TGTGCCAGCCTAGACAGGGCTCAACAAGAGACCCAGTACTTC
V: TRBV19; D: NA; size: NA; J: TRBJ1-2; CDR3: CASRDTGSESGYGYTF; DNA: TGTGCCAGTAGGGATACAGGGTCGGAGTCGGGCTATGGCTACACCTTC
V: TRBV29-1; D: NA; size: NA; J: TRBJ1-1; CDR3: CSVAGQYTEAFF; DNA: TGCAGCGTCGCTGGACAGTACACTGAAGCTTTCTTT
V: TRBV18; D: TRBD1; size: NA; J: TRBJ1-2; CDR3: CASSPPRGQFGDYGYTF; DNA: TGTGCCAGCTCACCCCCCAGGGGGCAATTTGGGGACTATGGCTACACCTTC
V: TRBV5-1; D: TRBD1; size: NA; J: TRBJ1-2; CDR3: CASSLVQGAVGYTF; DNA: TGCGCCAGCAGCTTGGTTCAGGGGGCAGTTGGCTACACCTTC
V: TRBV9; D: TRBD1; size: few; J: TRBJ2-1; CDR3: CASSLRDRGLSEQFF; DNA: TGTGCCAGCAGCCTCCGGGACAGGGGTCTCAGTGAGCAGTTCTTC
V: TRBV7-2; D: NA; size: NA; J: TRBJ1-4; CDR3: CASSLQGRGTNEKLFF; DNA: TGTGCCAGCAGCTTACAGGGCAGGGGAACTAATGAAAAACTGTTTTTT
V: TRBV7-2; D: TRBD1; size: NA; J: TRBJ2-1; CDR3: CASTGQSSYNEQFF; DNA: TGTGCCAGCACGGGACAGAGCTCCTACAATGAGCAGTTCTTC